This TCR beta chain appears in the sequencing data of a study of blood T cell repertoires in COVID-19 (dated by TCRdb to 2019 to 2021). Describing the broader study: The collaborator samples originated in the United States, Italy and Spain and spanned the acute and convalescent phases of COVID-19. Where available, HLA class I and class II types were obtained from metadata supplied by the sample provider rather than from assay-based typing. The material from the prospective study consisted of cDNA or gDNA derived from T cells, B-cell-depleted T cells, or PBMCs. The repertoires were made available in a free public database intended to serve as a resource for research on the immune response to SARS-CoV-2. A de-identified subject ID, COVID-19 status, age in years and sex were almost always included in the sample metadata. The samples were drawn from two sources: the first 160 participants of the ongoing ImmuneRACE study, and 1,000 to 1,500 subjects contributed by 6 global collaborators. Subjects who had been exposed to COVID-19, were actively infected with it, or had recovered from it provided the deeply sampled blood TCRbeta repertoires that made up the dataset.

From its cysteine to its phenylalanine, the CDR3 spans 15 amino acids. Only CDR3 DNA remains: 45 bases, in frame from the first base. The germline ends are 10 bases apart after V is trimmed by 2 bases and J by 2 bases. CDR1 SGHVS and CDR2 FNYEAQ were looked up in the germline V gene. Note on this clone: The antigen it recognizes is unknown. No per-base quality is available; no much larger clone lies one base away.

The paper's findings and limits, for the study overall: The quantity of clinical and demographic metadata differed by source and by participant and was supplied without curation.

The immunoSEQ Assay, a bias-controlled multiplex PCR, was used to amplify TCRbeta CDR3 regions from genomic DNA. Per the authors' processing: The number of nucleated cells in each sample was estimated by amplification of reference gene primers within the assay. To quantify the absolute abundance of each unique TCRbeta CDR3 rearrangement, sequence reads were collapsed and filtered. For each sample, productive Simpson clonality was calculated by taking the square root of Simpson's diversity index across productive rearrangements. TCRdb provides this immuneACCESS table in a form limited to in-frame rearrangements. Some clones are lacking; in checked studies, under half of them reflect an unresolved V gene, and why the rest are absent is not known. V and J calls and clone size follow that table, whereas D and trimming were derived from the DNA. The sample has about 200,000 clones on record, 86% of them singletons. 0.7% to 0.95% of the sample is held by the ten biggest clonotypes.

The collaborating institutions used their own protocols to collect whole blood in K2EDTA tubes. Collaborator samples were shipped for TCRbeta analysis as frozen whole blood, isolated PBMCs, or DNA extracted from either sample type. The specimen sequenced was peripheral blood. The rearrangement joined TRBV7-6 to TRBJ1-3; a weak D assignment points to TRBD1 (5 bases agree). This sequence was found in a woman in her seventies with acute or convalescent COVID-19. CDR3 sequence: CASSLRGAAGNTIYF. The nucleotides are TGTGCCAGCAGCTTAAGGGGTGCCGCTGGAAACACCATATATTTT.